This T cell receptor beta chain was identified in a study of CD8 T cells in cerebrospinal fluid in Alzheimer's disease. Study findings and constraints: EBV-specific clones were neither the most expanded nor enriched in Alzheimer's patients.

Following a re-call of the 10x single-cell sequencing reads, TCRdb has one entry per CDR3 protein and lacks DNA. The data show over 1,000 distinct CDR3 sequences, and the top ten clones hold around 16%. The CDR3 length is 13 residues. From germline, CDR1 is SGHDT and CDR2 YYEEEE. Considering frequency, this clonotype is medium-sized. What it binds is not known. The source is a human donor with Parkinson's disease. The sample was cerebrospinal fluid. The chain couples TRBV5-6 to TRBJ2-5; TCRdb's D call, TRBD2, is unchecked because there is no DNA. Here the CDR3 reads CASSGTRQETQYF.